The 18 T cell receptor beta chains below all came from one sample that was sequenced in a study of T cells after posttransplantation cyclophosphamide. Only in-frame clones appear in the TCRdb table, and some are missing; sequencing was by immunoSEQ multiplex PCR. The table lists more than 50,000 clones, about 86% of them singletons, with 2.5% to 3% in the top ten. Sample: PBMCs. Receptors were obtained from a man aged 25 to 40 with a blood cancer, CMV-positive, and with a related stem cell donor.

This clone appeared a single time. The gene calls are TRBV5-1 and TRBJ2-1, with 10 bases identical to TRBD1. The CDR3 is made up of 16 amino acids. Germline V CDR1 and CDR2: SGHRS, YFSETQ. The V segment lost 1 base and the J segment 3 bases; nucleotides outside the gene matches: 4. CDR3 in amino acids: CASSLSGTGVYNEQFF. The CDR3 coding sequence is TGCGCCAGCAGCTTGTCCGGGACAGGGGTCTACAATGAGCAGTTCTTC. The variable domain in full, with the rest retrieved from reference TRBV5-1 and TRBJ2-1, is KAGVTQTPRYLIKTRGQQVTLSCSPISGHRSVSWYQQTPGQGLQFLFEYFSETQRNKGNFPGRFSGRQFSNSRSEMNVSTLELGDSALYLCASSLSGTGVYNEQFFGPGTRLTVL.

The chain has TRBV7-8 and TRBJ2-1, with 11 bases that match TRBD1. V gave up 5 bases and J gave up 4 bases; unmatched junction bases: 7. The CDR3 runs to 16 residues. Germline V gives CDR1 SGHVS, CDR2 FQNEAQ. The chain's CDR3 is CASSIGQGAPYNEQFF. Here the CDR3 DNA reads TGTGCCAGCAGCATTGGACAGGGGGCACCTTACAATGAGCAGTTCTTC. Full variable domain (rest looked up from reference TRBV7-8 and TRBJ2-1): GAGVSQSPRYKVAKRGQDVALRCDPISGHVSLFWYQQALGQGPEFLTYFQNEAQLDKSGLPSDRFFAERPEGSVSTLKIQRTQQEDSAVYLCASSIGQGAPYNEQFFGPGTRLTVL.

The V gene is TRBV7-9, the J gene TRBJ2-1, with 7 nucleotides matching TRBD2. V was pared by 1 base and J by 9 bases, with 15 bases of the junction left unmatched. In germline, CDR1 is SEHNR, CDR2 FQNEAQ (reference sequence). The CDR3 sequence is 17 residues long. CDR3 protein: CASSLVVAGVLVGEQFF. Written as DNA, the CDR3 is TGTGCCAGCAGCTTAGTAGTCGCGGGAGTGTTGGTGGGTGAGCAGTTCTTC.

The chain is built from TRBV2 and TRBJ2-7; a weak D match, TRBD1 (6 bases). Trimming pared 6 bases from V and 2 bases from J, leaving 17 bases between. There are 15 residues in the CDR3. Germline CDR1 is SNHLY and CDR2 is FYNNEI. The CDR3 DNA reads as TGTGCCAGCAGCGCTTTGGGGGCGATAGCCTACGAGCAGTACTTC. The encoded protein is CASSALGAIAYEQYF.

This chain connects TRBV7-2 to TRBJ2-3; a weak D match, TRBD1 (6 bases). Germline V gene sequence: CDR1 SGHTA, CDR2 FQGNSA. The CDR3 extends over 14 amino acids. Trimming cost V 3 bases and J 3 bases, with 10 bases left between them. As DNA, the CDR3 is TGTGCCAGCAGCTTGGGGGCGAGAACAGATACGCAGTATTTT. Translated: CASSLGARTDTQYF.

The chain employs TRBV30 and TRBJ1-5, with a tentative D call TRBD1 (6 bases). Germline CDR1 and CDR2: GTSNPN and SVGIG (reference sequence). CDR3 length: 18 residues. The germline V and J ends were trimmed by 4 bases and 0 bases, with 22 bases remaining between them. The DNA for the CDR3 is TGTGCCTGGACCCCGGTTGGGGGGGGCCCGTATAGCAATCAGCCCCAGCATTTT. Translating it yields CAWTPVGGGPYSNQPQHF.

V usage is TRBV5-1 and J usage is TRBJ2-1, with 7 bases matching TRBD2. The trim removed 0 bases at V and 5 bases at J, leaving 8 bases unmatched. Germline CDR1 SGHRS, CDR2 YFSETQ. The CDR3 consists of 16 residues. The DNA for the CDR3 is TGCGCCAGCAGCTTGGCCGTTCGGGGGGAAAACAATGAGCAGTTCTTC. The encoded protein is CASSLAVRGENNEQFF.

The chain joins TRBV7-2 to TRBJ2-2, with 10 bases identical to TRBD1. J gave up 10 bases and V 6 bases, and 8 bases lay outside the gene matches. This CDR3 is 14 amino acids long. CDR1 and CDR2 (germline): SGHTA, FQGNSA. CDR3 sequence: CASSWGQGIVELFF. Written as DNA, the CDR3 is TGTGCCAGCAGTTGGGGACAGGGGATTGTGGAGCTGTTTTTT.

The chain carries TRBV18 and TRBJ2-3; 9 bases match TRBD1. Trimming removed 5 bases from V and 1 base from J; junction bases left unmatched: 7. The CDR3 has 16 amino acids. Germline loops: CDR1 KGHSH, CDR2 LQKENI. CDR3 sequence (DNA): TGTGCCAGCTCAACACAGGGGGCGAGTGGCACAGATACGCAGTATTTT. Amino acids: CASSTQGASGTDTQYF.

The chain links TRBV11-3 to TRBJ1-1, with a possible D match to TRBD1 (5 bases). The CDR3 runs to 14 residues. V gave up 4 bases and J gave up 6 bases, with 15 bases separating them. From germline, CDR1 is SGHNT and CDR2 YENEEA. CDR3 residues: CASSSRGGVAEAFF. DNA of the CDR3: TGTGCCAGCAGCTCGCGGGGAGGGGTAGCTGAAGCTTTCTTT.

In regard to this clone: The germline gene is not matched at one end of the junction; a read error may be the cause. J is TRBJ2-1 and V is TRBV7-3; the match to TRBD2 covers 13 bases. The CDR3 contains 15 residues. Germline loops: CDR1 SGHTA, CDR2 FQGTGA. The CDR3 loop is CASSLTSGRVGGQFF. DNA for the CDR3: TGTGCCAGCAGCCTAACTAGCGGGAGGGTCGGCGGGCAGTTCTTC.

This chain uses TRBV15 with TRBJ2-7; TRBD2 agrees at 7 bases. The J segment lost 7 bases and the V segment lost 3 bases, leaving 9 bases of the junction unmatched. The CDR3 is 14 amino acids. From germline, CDR1 is LNHNV and CDR2 YYDKDF (reference sequence). CDR3 sequence reads: CATSRKTQGGEQYF. The CDR3 DNA sequence: TGTGCCACCAGCAGGAAAACCCAGGGAGGGGAGCAGTACTTC.

The chain has TRBV18 and TRBJ2-1; a possible D gene is TRBD2 (6 bases). V shed 1 base and J shed 1 base, with 8 bases lying between them. This CDR3 is built from 15 residues. Germline-derived CDR1 and CDR2 are KGHSH and LQKENI. Here the CDR3 reads CASSPQRASYNEQFF. In DNA form, the CDR3 reads TGTGCCAGCTCACCACAGCGGGCATCCTACAATGAGCAGTTCTTC.

The J gene is TRBJ2-3, the V gene TRBV28; 7 bases align to TRBD2. CDR1 and CDR2 from the germline V gene are MDHEN and SYDVKM. This CDR3 region has 14 residues. V was clipped by 4 bases and J by 0 bases; unmatched bases: 1. CDR3 sequence reads: CASSSGGSTDTQYF. The CDR3 DNA sequence: TGTGCCAGCAGTTCGGGGGGTAGCACAGATACGCAGTATTTT.

This chain connects TRBV5-6 to TRBJ1-1; D may be TRBD1 (5 bases). V dropped 2 bases and J dropped 2 bases, with 19 bases sitting between them. Per the germline V gene, CDR1 is SGHDT and CDR2 is YYEEEE. CDR3 size: 17 residues. The CDR3 loop is CASSFDKGRLVNTEAFF. The CDR3 DNA reads as TGTGCCAGCAGCTTCGATAAGGGGCGGTTGGTAAACACTGAAGCTTTCTTT.

V usage is TRBV12-5 and J usage is TRBJ2-1, with D perhaps TRBD1 (6 bases). V lost 3 bases and J 5 bases, leaving 11 bases between the germline ends. CDR1 is LGHNT, CDR2 FRNRAP, per germline. There are 14 residues in the CDR3. The CDR3 DNA sequence: TGTGCTAGTGGTTTTTCGGCAGGGGACAATGAGCAGTTCTTC. It is translated as CASGFSAGDNEQFF. Full variable domain (missing parts from reference TRBV12-5 and TRBJ2-1): DARVTQTPRHKVTEMGQEVTMRCQPILGHNTVFWYRQTMMQGLELLAYFRNRAPLDDSGMPKDRFSAEMPDATLATLKIQPSEPRDSAVYFCASGFSAGDNEQFFGPGTRLTVL.

The V and J genes are TRBV30 and TRBJ1-4; the D gene is possibly TRBD1 (6 bases). Germline assignment: CDR1 GTSNPN and CDR2 SVGIG (reference sequence). The germline V and J ends were trimmed by 3 bases and 13 bases, with 15 bases remaining between them. The CDR3 extends over 12 amino acids. DNA of the CDR3: TGTGCCTGGAGACAGGGTACGCCCCGACTGTTTTTT. Translated: CAWRQGTPRLFF.

The chain has TRBV7-3 and TRBJ2-5; D might be TRBD1 (5 bases). The CDR3 totals 13 residues. Germline values: CDR1 SGHTA, CDR2 FQGTGA. V shed 4 bases and J shed 4 bases, with 10 bases lying between them. The CDR3 DNA sequence: TGTGCCAGCAGCTCAGGGCAGGGAGAGACCCAGTACTTC. Its translation: CASSSGQGETQYF.